This entry concerns a single T cell receptor beta chain. Which antigen it targets is not known. Per-nucleotide qualities are absent, and no much larger clonotype sits a single base away. This entry is derived from a study of shared clonotypes between healthy human individuals (dated by TCRdb to 2020 to 2021). Turning to the overall study: Three men and a couple of women, aged 18 to 49 years, made up the cohort. For each donor, CD4 naive and CD4 memory were each run on three plates, CD8 naive on two plates, and CD8 memory on one plate. The study deeply sequenced blood TCR repertoires of five healthy adults to estimate repertoire size and the extent of clonotype sharing between individuals. Libraries were prepared and TCR repertoires were sequenced by different laboratories using diverse techniques, in order to increase sequencing depth and limit assay-specific biases. Between about 0.8 and 9 billion PBMCs per donor were obtained by leukapheresis.

Using the deep immunoSEQ assay, multiplex PCR amplified TCR CDR3 regions from genomic DNA. Extracted genomic DNA from each cell subset was distributed evenly across all wells of several immunoSEQ 96-well plates, and each plate was treated as a replicate. Each replicate PCR for sorted subsets received about 210 ng genomic DNA, equal to about 30,000 T cell genomes. The purified libraries were quantified using a Qubit 3.0 fluorometer, sized with a Bioanalyzer 2100, and then quantified again using the KAPA Library Quantification kit. Every immunoSEQ 96-well plate was sequenced on a separate single-read 150-cycle Illumina NextSeq 550 flow cell. Regarding the original processing steps: Because the immunoSEQ output included only junctional sequences and no quality scores, the filtering could not be the same as the filtering used for full-length reads. To assign V/J genes and CDR3, sequences were annotated against IMGT germline references using PyIR, a Python wrapper for IgBLAST v1.9. Reads were removed for weak V/J assignments (E-value above 1e-6), missing CDR3, stop codons, out-of-frame junctions, or ambiguous translated residues. V3J clonotypes were defined as sequences sharing the same inferred V gene, J gene, and CDR3 amino acid sequence. Percentage overlap between repertoires was computed as shared unique clonotypes divided by the size of the smaller repertoire. Repertoire richness was assessed with RTK rarefaction, the Chao1 estimator, and Recon v2.1 estimates of unobserved clonotypes. Generation probabilities for all TCRbeta clonotypes obtained by the gDNA method from several donors were computed using OLGA. TCRdb provides this immuneACCESS table in a form limited to in-frame rearrangements. Some clones are lacking; in checked studies, under half of them reflect an unresolved V gene, and why the rest are absent is not known. From that table come the V and J calls and clone size; the DNA was used to work out D and trimming. The sample table lists roughly 2.4 million clones, about 94% of them with a count of one. The leading ten clones occupy roughly 0.13% of the sample.

Overall study results and their limits: Sampling was restricted to blood, and TCR repertoires in tissue are likely to differ from TCR repertoires in blood. Sharing across a few donors was observed for approximately 5% of naive CD4, about 4% of naive CD8, 2.3% of memory CD4, and about 0.4% of memory CD8 clonotypes. Because the study included only a small number of donors, the genetic and exposure-history diversity represented was limited. Pairwise subsampling led to the expectation that sequencing depth would affect the degree of clonotype sharing among donors. Higher generation probabilities were observed for clonotypes shared by all four sorted-subset donors than for non-shared clonotypes. Incomplete sequencing was indicated by rarefaction of sorted-subset datasets, despite the large sequencing depth. Naive subsets generally had larger estimated clonotype richness than memory subsets.

Including cysteine and phenylalanine, the CDR3 has 15 amino acids. Just the 45-base CDR3 DNA is kept, in frame starting at base 1. The germline V and J ends show losses of 6 bases and 5 bases respectively, and no gene match explains 11 bases of the junction. CDR1 and CDR2 (MNHNS, SASEGT) derive from the germline V gene. Healthy HIV-negative adults with no recently reported acute infections or vaccinations were included as donors. Only Caucasian adults living in Nashville, Tennessee, USA were represented among the donors. CD4+ T cells were enriched by magnetic negative selection; naive cells were then positively selected on CD45RA, and the negative fraction formed the memory subset. After blood collection by leukapheresis, PBMCs were isolated using Ficoll-Histopaque density gradient centrifugation and then cryopreserved in the vapor phase of liquid nitrogen. Purity and quantity of every magnetically sorted T cell population were checked by analytical flow cytometry. From each sorted fraction, genomic DNA was isolated and quantified by UV absorbance on a Nanodrop 2000c.

The rearrangement joined TRBV6-1 to TRBJ2-7, and 9 bases in between align with TRBD2. This receptor was obtained from a man aged 18 to 35 in good health. Input material: naive CD4+ T cells sorted from blood. The cell subset or site label here, explained by the study, means: CD45RA+ positively selected. The CDR3 in this case is CASRARSGGKDEQYF. The nucleotides read TGTGCCAGCAGGGCTCGGAGCGGGGGGAAAGACGAGCAGTACTTC.